Following are 5 T cell receptor beta chains from one sample sequenced in a study of blood T cell repertoires in COVID-19 (dated by TCRdb to 2018 to 2021). The library relied on the immunoSEQ multiplex PCR assay. Here the immuneACCESS table is served through TCRdb, limited to in-frame sequences with V and J called. Missing clones are a known gap in these copies; in checked studies unresolved V genes cover under half, and the rest lacks a known reason. The sample has about 270,000 clones on record, around 86% of them singletons. Jointly, the top ten make up under 3% of the sample. Source material: PBMCs or T cells enriched from blood (not recorded which). The receptors were gathered from a woman younger than 35 who had recovered from COVID-19.

The chain employs TRBV2 and TRBJ2-7; TRBD2 is a possible D gene (6 bases). Per germline, CDR1 SNHLY and CDR2 FYNNEI. V shed 2 bases and J shed 6 bases, with 14 bases lying between them. The CDR3 contains 14 residues. The CDR3 is CASSERRGTGEQYF. CDR3 coding DNA: TGTGCCAGCAGTGAAAGGCGGGGTACCGGCGAGCAGTACTTC.

The V gene is TRBV6-1, the J gene TRBJ1-1; 7 nucleotides agree with TRBD1. Trimming took 1 base from V and 0 from J; bases not matched to a gene: 5. There are 16 residues in the CDR3. Per germline, CDR1 MNHNS and CDR2 SASEGT. The CDR3 reads CASSEGQGRMNTEAFF. The CDR3 bases are TGTGCCAGCAGTGAAGGACAGGGCAGGATGAACACTGAAGCTTTCTTT.

The V gene is TRBV27, the J gene TRBJ2-7; D gene uncertain. V was clipped by 4 bases and J by 4 bases, with 17 bases between them. Germline CDR1 and CDR2: MNHEY and SMNVEV (reference sequence). This CDR3 has 15 residues. Here the CDR3 DNA reads TGTGCCAGCAGTTGGAAAAATGGCGGTTATTACGAGCAGTACTTC. It translates to CASSWKNGGYYEQYF.

The V and J genes are TRBV3-1 (or the pseudogene TRBV3-2) and TRBJ2-7; TRBD2 agrees at 12 bases. After removal of 4 bases from V and 7 bases from J, the junction contained 5 bases not matched to a gene. Germline CDR1 reads LGHDT; CDR2 reads YNNKEL (reference sequence). The CDR3 consists of 14 residues. CDR3 coding DNA: TGTGCCAGCAGCCCCGGACTAGCGGGGAGGGAGCAGTACTTC. It specifies CASSPGLAGREQYF.

This clone was seen just once. This chain connects TRBV5-1 to TRBJ1-6, with D uncertain. V lost 0 bases and J lost 0, with 13 bases in between. This CDR3 comprises 18 residues. The germline V gene has CDR1 SGHRS and CDR2 YFSETQ. The CDR3 coding sequence is TGCGCCAGCAGCTTGGCGTTTTCTGGGAGCTCCTATAATTCACCCCTCCACTTT. Encoded protein: CASSLAFSGSSYNSPLHF.